Listed below are T cell receptor beta chains from one sample, sequenced in a study of T-cell reconstitution after alpha-beta-depleted transplantation in children. TCRdb used MiXCR to reprocess the PCR reads, holding one entry per CDR3 protein. This table holds 70,000 to 95,000 distinct CDR3 sequences, around 18% found once. The material was PBMCs, mostly from graft donor cells, obtained 360 days after TCRalphabeta/CD19-depleted stem cell transplant. These TCRs come from a male patient between 2 and 10 years old who had a stem cell transplant for acute lymphoblastic leukemia, so the T cells may come from the graft donor. The CDR3 runs from the conserved cysteine through the conserved F or W.

v_call cdr3_aa
TRBV5-1 CATTSGTYNEQFF
TRBV6-5 CASSYGTTGGGEQYF
TRBV29-1 CSYKPLAGPYNEQFF
TRBV2 CASRLGESSYNEQFF
TRBV5-1 CASRRGLNYGYTF
TRBV7-9 CASSPGQGRTYTQYF
TRBV10-3 CAIRESEMMNTEAFF
TRBV9 CASSVRPNTEAFF
TRBV10-3 CAISERGRHRETQYF
TRBV12-3/TRBV12-4 CASSLETSGRVNEQFF
TRBV20-1 CSASRTSGSSTDTQYF
TRBV27 CASSLTSGRPTDTQYF
TRBV6-5 CASSYSMGGHNSPLHF
TRBV3-1 CASGRGPNEQFF
TRBV7-9 CASSLAGATNQPQHF
TRBV28 CASNVGLETQYF
TRBV20-1 CSARAGFLTDTQYF
TRBV5-1 CASTKGGRPETQYF
TRBV4-2 CASSPPGPPYEQYF
TRBV5-5 CASSRTGVNQPQHF
TRBV29-1 CSVEVDYGYTF
TRBV6-5 CASSLRRSPGAGELFF
TRBV19 CASSKQGPNEKLFF
TRBV7-9 CASSSMKGPYNEQFF
TRBV29-1 CSVGLTAAYGYTF
TRBV3-1 CASSHLGGIYEQYF
TRBV7-9 CASSHRQGRYQETQYF
TRBV11-3 CASSLHTRRSYNEQFF
TRBV25-1 CASSEYRKGENEQFF
TRBV6-5 CASSYFGRGRYEQYF
TRBV25-1 CASSEWGTGGETQYF
TRBV29-1 CSVVGNYQETQYF
TRBV4-2 CASSQGRTGGGSGELFF
TRBV7-9 CASSLPGASGYNEQYF
TRBV4-1 CASSRLLGNTGELFF
TRBV12-3/TRBV12-4 CASSLPQSGGGNEQYF
TRBV20-1 CSARGSVGTDTQYF
TRBV11-2 CASSLGGPRGNEQFF
TRBV5-1 CASSNGFFQETQYF
TRBV12-3/TRBV12-4 CTSSLDPLWAGETDTQYF
TRBV29-1 CSAEPGVEAFF
TRBV7-2 CASSTREVGLQETQYF
TRBV3-1 CASSQTDGYTF
TRBV7-9 CASSLSGYLHNEQFF
TRBV10-3 CASRQGVRGNQPQHF
TRBV2 CASSVRGTGTDTQYF
TRBV20-1 CSASGGQYSNQPQHF
TRBV20-1 CSARLARPDTQYF